This TCR beta chain was sequenced during a study of blood T cell repertoires in COVID-19. Study-level information: Each recovered donor of Cohort 3 presented with two negative PCRs, clearance, or symptom resolution. Sample material is recorded as cDNA or gDNA derived from T cells, B-cell-depleted T cells, or PBMCs.

Individuals drawn from under 30 US areas were about 18 to 89 years old. Researchers sorted participants into cohorts using their self-reported clinical history. CDR3 length equals 13 residues. CDR1 and CDR2 from the germline V gene are MNHEY and SVGAGI. V was trimmed by 3 bases and J by 3 bases, leaving 9 bases between them. Sequencing was performed with immunoSEQ multiplex PCR; in TCRdb, only in-frame clones are kept and a portion is missing. The sample lists about 200,000 clones, about 88% occurring once. The sample was PBMCs or T cells enriched from blood (not recorded which). This sequence was found in a woman aged 40 to 49 in a cohort exposed to, infected with or recovered from COVID-19 (not recorded which). The V call is TRBV6-5, the J call TRBJ2-7; weak D call: TRBD2 (5 bases). Written as DNA, the CDR3 is TGTGCCAGCAGTTATTCACGGGGCTACGAGCAGTACTTC. Translating it yields CASSYSRGYEQYF.